A selection of T cell receptor beta chains follows, all from one sample in a study of T cell responses to AZD1222 COVID-19 vaccine. Libraries were prepared by immunoSEQ multiplex PCR; TCRdb keeps only in-frame clonotypes and omits some of them. The data contain 90,000 to 130,000 clones, roughly 89% of them singletons. Sample: peripheral blood, taken 28 days after the second AZD1222 dose. All receptors derive from an adult who received the AZD1222 COVID-19 vaccine. Both conserved end residues are trimmed from each CDR3. The D gene is left open where the match is weak.

TRBJ1-2	TRBV5-5	-	ASSFQVSAGTSYGYT
TRBJ1-6	TRBV5-1	-	ASSLAGSGSPLH
TRBJ2-1	TRBV9	-	ASAPTPSDEQF
TRBJ1-4	TRBV6-5	-	ASTRAWGEGEKLF
TRBJ1-6	TRBV5-1	-	ASSRGRGGSSYNSPLH
TRBJ2-3	TRBV10-3	-	AISDRTDTQY
TRBJ2-7	TRBV4-1	TRBD2	ASSLGGNYEQY
TRBJ1-5	TRBV2	TRBD1	ASRAATGVDQPQH
TRBJ2-6	TRBV28	-	ASWGDSLGSGANVLT
TRBJ2-7	TRBV6-1	-	ASSERRGYEQY
TRBJ2-7	TRBV18	TRBD1	ASSAEGQGAYEQY
TRBJ1-1	TRBV7-9	-	ASSLSRNTEAF
TRBJ2-6	TRBV27	TRBD1	ASSLNYRGTLSGANVLT
TRBJ1-5	TRBV7-9	-	ASTEDDQPQH
TRBJ1-1	TRBV27	TRBD1	ASRVQGGTEAF
TRBJ1-2	TRBV28	-	ASSLRTGRYTPYGYT
TRBJ2-7	TRBV9	TRBD1	ASSVGQGLGEQY
TRBJ1-1	TRBV5-5	-	ASSLVTNMNTEAF
TRBJ2-1	TRBV6-4	TRBD2	ASSREGWRNEQF
TRBJ1-6	TRBV19	-	ASSIARSAAINSPLH
TRBJ2-2	TRBV9	-	ASSEGSPSNTGELF